The clone carrying this T cell receptor beta chain was found many times. This sample stems from a study of naive and memory T cell subsets. Ligated cDNA underwent four rounds of PCR with nested alpha and beta constant region primers and SP2. MiXCR, applied by TCRdb to the 5' RACE reads, yields one record per CDR3 protein. The sample contains 55,000 to 70,000 distinct CDR3 sequences, around 7.3% of which appear only once. Germline V gene sequence: CDR1 SGHAT, CDR2 FQNNGV. This CDR3 contains 14 residues. V was clipped by 4 bases and J by 4 bases, with 8 bases between them. A UMI-containing oligonucleotide was joined by 3' ligation to the TCR cDNA template.

The J gene is TRBJ2-6, the V gene TRBV11-2; D unresolved. The TCR was taken from a male donor in good health. The CDR3 here is CASSSTQGANVLTF. The CDR3 DNA reads TGTGCCAGCAGCTCCACCCAGGGGGCCAACGTCCTGACTTTC.